This TCR beta chain derives from a study of cytomegalovirus exposure and HLA in healthy donors. With 5 bases clipped from V and 4 bases from J, the junction kept 8 bases outside the gene matches. The V gene's germline CDR1 is SGHAT and CDR2 FQNNGV. This CDR3 contains 14 residues. Primers for the PCR totalled 60 Vbeta and 13 Jbeta. In the study's own analysis: An analysis that came later counted 80 million or so unique TCR beta chains, approximately 11 million shared. Sequencing used immunoSEQ multiplex PCR; TCRdb keeps in-frame clones, though not all of them. The D gene and trimming were derived from the DNA, and the V and J assignments and clone size from that table. The data hold about 89,000 clones, with around 74% observed a single time. As concerns this clone: Its antigen is not known.

Findings and caveats of the study: Cytomegalovirus status was reportedly diagnosed by the classifier with high specificity and sensitivity. Among TCR sequences, most were rare, though some public TCRs appeared in many donors. Associated with HLA alleles at 0.05 false discovery rate in a later analysis were approximately 17,000 TCR beta sequences.

Material: PBMCs. The sequence was obtained from a man under 40 in good health and CMV-seropositive. The chain recombines TRBV11-2 with TRBJ2-7; TRBD1 aligns across 7 bases. The CDR3 loop is CASSPAGTAYEQYF. CDR3 sequence (DNA): TGTGCCAGCAGCCCCGCCGGGACAGCGTACGAGCAGTACTTC.